These T cell receptor beta chains were read from a single sample in a study of early T cells in non-severe SARS-CoV-2 infection. Each CDR3 protein gets one entry after TCRdb re-called the 5' RACE reads with MiXCR. The sample contains around 99,000 distinct CDR3 sequences, 11% of which appear only once. Sample: whole blood. The receptors derive from an adult who was a healthcare worker with PCR-confirmed SARS-CoV-2 infection or an uninfected control (not recorded which). CDR3s include the opening cysteine and the closing phenylalanine or tryptophan. The order of the fields is J gene, clone size, V gene, D gene, CDR3 protein, CDR3 DNA. A D gene is named only where the DNA matches it firmly. Clone size appears in some rows only: once, few, many, or a class for an expanded clone.

>TRBJ2-4|few|TRBV28|NA
CASRLRARLGIQYF
TGTGCCAGCAGGTTAAGAGCGCGGTTGGGCATTCAGTACTTC
>TRBJ1-3|many|TRBV6-5|TRBD1
CASSELTGAGNTIYF
TGTGCCAGCAGTGAACTTACAGGGGCTGGAAACACCATATATTTT
>TRBJ2-7|NA|TRBV7-9|TRBD2
CASSRPLAAYEQYF
TGTGCCAGCAGCCGCCCACTAGCGGCCTACGAGCAGTACTTC
>TRBJ1-1|NA|TRBV28|NA
CASSSQRGGFF
TGTGCCAGCAGTTCTCAACGGGGGGGTTTCTTT
>TRBJ2-3|NA|TRBV24-1|NA
CATSGGRTTDTQYF
TGTGCCACCAGTGGAGGCAGAACCACAGATACGCAGTATTTT
>TRBJ2-1|NA|TRBV29-1|NA
CSVDNGGEYEWSEQFF
TGCAGCGTTGATAATGGGGGAGAGTACGAATGGAGTGAGCAGTTCTTC
>TRBJ1-6|few|TRBV5-1|NA
CASSLAADSPLHF
TGCGCCAGCAGCTTGGCCGCGGATTCACCCCTCCACTTT
>TRBJ2-7|few|TRBV27|TRBD1
CASSFGVTGTLYEQYF
TGTGCCAGCAGTTTTGGGGTGACAGGGACCCTCTACGAGCAGTACTTC
>TRBJ1-6|NA|TRBV20-1|NA
CSATQPGRGSPLHF
TGCAGTGCTACCCAACCGGGTCGGGGCTCACCCCTCCACTTT
>TRBJ1-2|NA|TRBV20-1|TRBD1
CSATGGRYGYTF
TGCAGTGCTACAGGGGGGCGGTATGGCTACACCTTC
>TRBJ2-4|few|TRBV18|NA
CASSPRGNIQYF
TGTGCCAGCTCACCAAGAGGGAACATTCAGTACTTC
>TRBJ2-7|few|TRBV10-2|NA
CASSESWQESYEQYF
TGCGCCAGCAGTGAGTCTTGGCAGGAGTCCTACGAGCAGTACTTC
>TRBJ2-5|few|TRBV30|NA
CAWSANRDQETQYF
TGTGCCTGGAGTGCAAACCGGGACCAAGAGACCCAGTACTTC
>TRBJ2-2|NA|TRBV20-1|NA
CSYIMPNTGELFF
TGCAGTTATATAATGCCGAACACCGGGGAGCTGTTTTTT
>TRBJ2-2|NA|TRBV5-1|NA
CASSSGDGELFF
TGCGCCAGCAGCTCGGGAGACGGGGAGCTGTTTTTT
>TRBJ1-5|many|TRBV6-1|NA
CASSEYGDQPQHF
TGTGCCAGCAGTGAATATGGCGATCAGCCCCAGCATTTT
>TRBJ2-5|few|TRBV12-3/TRBV12-4|TRBD2
CASSLRGLAGGTSGTQYF
TGTGCCAGCAGTCTCCGTGGACTAGCGGGAGGAACCTCCGGGACCCAGTACTTC
>TRBJ2-1|NA|TRBV12-3/TRBV12-4|NA
CASSSSPGINHNEQFF
TGTGCCAGCAGTTCCTCACCCGGGATAAATCACAATGAGCAGTTCTTC
>TRBJ2-3|many|TRBV6-2/TRBV6-3|TRBD1
CASREGGADTQYF
TGTGCCAGCAGAGAAGGGGGCGCAGATACGCAGTATTTT
>TRBJ1-1|many|TRBV20-1|TRBD1
CSARRDRAPEAFF
TGCAGTGCTCGGAGGGACAGGGCTCCTGAAGCTTTCTTT
>TRBJ2-7|few|TRBV7-2|NA
CASSLKGVSAEQYF
TGTGCCAGCAGCTTAAAAGGGGTGTCTGCCGAGCAGTACTTC
>TRBJ2-5|many|TRBV27|TRBD2
CASSSGTSGQETQYF
TGTGCCAGCAGCTCCGGGACTAGCGGCCAAGAGACCCAGTACTTC
>TRBJ2-1|few|TRBV12-3/TRBV12-4|TRBD2
CASSLGLAGTRRFF
TGTGCCAGCAGTTTAGGCCTCGCCGGGACTAGAAGGTTCTTC
>TRBJ2-5|NA|TRBV6-1|NA
CASSETRTMQAQYF
TGTGCCAGCAGTGAAACCCGGACTATGCAGGCCCAGTACTTC
>TRBJ2-3|few|TRBV6-2/TRBV6-3|NA
CASSYSTAGGTDTQYF
TGTGCCAGCAGTTACTCGACGGCAGGGGGCACAGATACGCAGTATTTT
>TRBJ2-1|many|TRBV3-2|NA
CASNSGSWSSYNEQFF
TGTGCCAGCAATAGCGGGAGTTGGAGCTCCTACAATGAGCAGTTCTTC
>TRBJ1-2|NA|TRBV4-2|NA
CASSQDLRVNYGYTF
TGTGCCAGCAGCCAAGATCTGAGGGTTAACTATGGCTACACCTTC
>TRBJ1-1|many|TRBV6-6|NA
CASRHREATEAFF
TGTGCCAGCAGACACAGGGAGGCCACTGAAGCTTTCTTT
>TRBJ2-1|few|TRBV7-3|TRBD2
CASSLTPTSGSFNEQFF
TGTGCCAGCAGCTTAACCCCGACTAGCGGGAGTTTCAATGAGCAGTTCTTC
>TRBJ2-7|few|TRBV6-1|NA
CASSEQQGYEQYF
TGTGCCAGCAGTGAACAACAGGGATACGAGCAGTACTTC
>TRBJ1-5|few|TRBV20-1|TRBD1
CSAHRGLESAAQHF
TGCAGTGCCCACAGGGGTCTCGAATCAGCGGCCCAGCATTTT
>TRBJ1-5|NA|TRBV19|NA
CASRPANSNQPQHF
TGTGCCAGTAGGCCCGCTAATAGCAATCAGCCCCAGCATTTT
>TRBJ1-1|few|TRBV6-2/TRBV6-3|NA
CASSYVGAPSFF
TGTGCCAGCAGTTATGTGGGGGCGCCGTCTTTCTTT
>TRBJ1-6|few|TRBV6-5|NA
CASSSRDTFSPLHF
TGTGCCAGCAGTTCCCGGGACACTTTTTCACCCCTCCACTTT
>TRBJ2-7|few|TRBV20-1|NA
CSAKGRAVELYEQYF
TGCAGTGCTAAGGGAAGGGCAGTAGAGCTCTACGAGCAGTACTTC
>TRBJ2-3|few|TRBV20-1|NA
CSATVYGTAPNTQYF
TGCAGTGCTACTGTATACGGGACTGCTCCGAATACGCAGTATTTT
>TRBJ2-6|NA|TRBV4-3|NA
CASSQGLGLRPSGANVLTF
TGCGCCAGCAGCCAAGGTTTGGGGCTGCGACCTTCTGGGGCCAACGTCCTGACTTTC
>TRBJ2-7|many|TRBV6-6|TRBD1
CASRTGTGSYEQYF
TGTGCCAGCAGGACTGGGACAGGAAGCTACGAGCAGTACTTC
>TRBJ2-3|once|TRBV28|NA
CASSLRGEGGDTQYF
TGTGCCAGCAGCCTTAGGGGGGAGGGAGGAGATACGCAGTATTTT
>TRBJ2-1|NA|TRBV7-6|NA
CASSLVTGPYNEQFF
TGTGCCAGCAGCTTAGTTACGGGACCCTACAATGAGCAGTTCTTC
>TRBJ2-7|NA|TRBV13|NA
CASSLGRDGNYEQYF
TGTGCCAGCAGCTTAGGGAGGGACGGAAACTACGAGCAGTACTTC
>TRBJ2-3|many|TRBV4-3|NA
CASSQVAGYTDTQYF
TGCGCCAGCAGCCAAGTTGCGGGTTACACAGATACGCAGTATTTT
>TRBJ1-5|many|TRBV6-5|TRBD1
CASSYTYRGNQPQHF
TGTGCCAGCAGTTACACATACAGGGGGAATCAGCCCCAGCATTTT
>TRBJ2-5|NA|TRBV20-1|NA
CSAVTSRETQYF
TGCAGTGCTGTCACTAGCCGGGAGACCCAGTACTTC
>TRBJ1-1|NA|TRBV7-6|NA
CASSLNLGLNTEAFF
TGTGCCAGCAGCTTAAATCTCGGACTGAACACTGAAGCTTTCTTT
>TRBJ2-1|many|TRBV20-1|TRBD2
CSARASGGNEQFF
TGCAGTGCTAGGGCTAGCGGAGGGAATGAGCAGTTCTTC